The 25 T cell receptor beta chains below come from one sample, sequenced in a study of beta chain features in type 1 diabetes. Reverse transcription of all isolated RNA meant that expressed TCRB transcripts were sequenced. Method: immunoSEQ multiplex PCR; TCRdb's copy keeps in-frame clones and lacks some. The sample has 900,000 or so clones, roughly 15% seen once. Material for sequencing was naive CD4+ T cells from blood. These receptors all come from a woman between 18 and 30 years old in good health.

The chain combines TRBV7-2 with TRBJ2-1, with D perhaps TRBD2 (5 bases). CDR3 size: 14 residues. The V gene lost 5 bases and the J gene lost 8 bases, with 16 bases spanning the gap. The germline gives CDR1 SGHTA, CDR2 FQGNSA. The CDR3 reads CASSTTGTRYEQFF. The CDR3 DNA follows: TGTGCCAGCAGCACCACGGGAACTAGGTATGAGCAGTTCTTC.

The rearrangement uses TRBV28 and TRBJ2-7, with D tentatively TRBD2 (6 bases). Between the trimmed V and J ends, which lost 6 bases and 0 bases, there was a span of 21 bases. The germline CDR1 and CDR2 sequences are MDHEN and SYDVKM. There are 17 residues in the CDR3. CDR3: CASRGWGAGKSSYEQYF. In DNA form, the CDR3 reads TGTGCCAGCAGGGGGTGGGGAGCGGGTAAGAGCTCCTACGAGCAGTACTTC.

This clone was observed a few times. The CDR3 coding sequence is TGCAGTGGGCAGGGGGCCTACGAGCAGTACTTC. Residues: CSGQGAYEQYF. This chain uses TRBV20-1 with TRBJ2-7; 7 nucleotides line up with TRBD1. The trim removed 7 bases at V and 2 bases at J, leaving 2 bases unmatched. The length of the CDR3 is 11 residues. Germline V CDR1 and CDR2: DFQATT, SNEGSKA (reference sequence).

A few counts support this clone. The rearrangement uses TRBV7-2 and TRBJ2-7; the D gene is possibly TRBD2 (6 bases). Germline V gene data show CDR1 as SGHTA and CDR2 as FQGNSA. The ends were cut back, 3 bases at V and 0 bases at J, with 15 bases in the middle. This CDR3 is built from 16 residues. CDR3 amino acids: CASSLAPGLLSYEQYF. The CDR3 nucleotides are TGTGCCAGCAGCTTGGCACCGGGACTCCTCTCCTACGAGCAGTACTTC.

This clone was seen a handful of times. Here the CDR3 DNA reads TGTGCCAGCAGCATAGGACTAGCGGGAGGGATGAATGAGCAGTTCTTC. Encoded protein: CASSIGLAGGMNEQFF. The gene calls are TRBV7-2 and TRBJ2-1; 15 positions match TRBD2. With 5 bases clipped from V and 7 bases from J, the junction kept 6 bases outside the gene matches. The CDR3 is 16 residues long. Germline assignment: CDR1 SGHTA and CDR2 FQGNSA.

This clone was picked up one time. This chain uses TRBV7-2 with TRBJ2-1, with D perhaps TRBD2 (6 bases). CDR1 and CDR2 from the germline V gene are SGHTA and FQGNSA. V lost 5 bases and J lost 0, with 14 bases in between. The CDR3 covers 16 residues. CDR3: CASSSYRGVSYNEQFF. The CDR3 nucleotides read TGTGCCAGCAGCAGCTATCGCGGGGTCTCCTACAATGAGCAGTTCTTC. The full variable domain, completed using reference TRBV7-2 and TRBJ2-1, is GAGVSQSPSNKVTEKGKDVELRCDPISGHTALYWYRQSLGQGLEFLIYFQGNSAPDKSGLPSDRFSAERTGGSVSTLTIQRTQQEDSAVYLCASSSYRGVSYNEQFFGPGTRLTVL.

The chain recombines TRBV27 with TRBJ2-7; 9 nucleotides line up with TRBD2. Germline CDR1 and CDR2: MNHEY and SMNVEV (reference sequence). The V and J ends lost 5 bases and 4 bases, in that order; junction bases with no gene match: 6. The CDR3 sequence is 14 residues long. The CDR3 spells CASSASGGIYEQYF. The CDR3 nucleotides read TGTGCCAGCAGTGCCAGCGGGGGGATATACGAGCAGTACTTC.

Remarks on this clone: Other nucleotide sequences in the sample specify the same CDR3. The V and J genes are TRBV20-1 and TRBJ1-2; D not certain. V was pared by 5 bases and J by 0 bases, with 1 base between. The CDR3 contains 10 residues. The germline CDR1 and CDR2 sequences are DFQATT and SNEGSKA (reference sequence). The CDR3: CSASNYGYTF. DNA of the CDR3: TGCAGTGCTTCTAACTATGGCTACACCTTC.

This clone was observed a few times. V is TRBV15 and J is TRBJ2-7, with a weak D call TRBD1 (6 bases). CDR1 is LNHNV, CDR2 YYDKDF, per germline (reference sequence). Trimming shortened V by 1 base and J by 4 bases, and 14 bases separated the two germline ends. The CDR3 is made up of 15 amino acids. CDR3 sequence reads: CATSRVTGSRYEQYF. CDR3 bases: TGTGCCACCAGCAGAGTCACAGGGTCGAGATACGAGCAGTACTTC.

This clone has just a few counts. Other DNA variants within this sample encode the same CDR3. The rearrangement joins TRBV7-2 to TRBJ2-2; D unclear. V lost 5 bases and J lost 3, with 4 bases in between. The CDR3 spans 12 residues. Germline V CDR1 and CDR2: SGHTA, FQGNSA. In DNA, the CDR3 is TGTGCCAGCAGCCTATACACCGGGGAGCTGTTTTTT. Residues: CASSLYTGELFF.

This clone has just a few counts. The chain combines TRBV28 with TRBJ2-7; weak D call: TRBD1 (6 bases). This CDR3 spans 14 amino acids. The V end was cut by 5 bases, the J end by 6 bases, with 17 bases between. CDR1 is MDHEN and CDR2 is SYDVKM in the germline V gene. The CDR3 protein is CASSLRGGRGEQYF. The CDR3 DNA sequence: TGTGCCAGCAGTCTCAGAGGGGGTCGAGGCGAGCAGTACTTC. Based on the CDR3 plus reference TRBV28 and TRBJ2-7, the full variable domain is DVKVTQSSRYLVKRTGEKVFLECVQDMDHENMFWYRQDPGLGLRLIYFSYDVKMKEKGDIPEGYSVSREKKERFSLILESASTNQTSMYLCASSLRGGRGEQYFGPGTRLTVT.

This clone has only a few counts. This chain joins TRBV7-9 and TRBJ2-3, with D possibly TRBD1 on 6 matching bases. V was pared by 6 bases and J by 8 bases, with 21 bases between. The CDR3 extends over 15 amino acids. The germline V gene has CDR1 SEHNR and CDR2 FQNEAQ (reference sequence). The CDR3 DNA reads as TGTGCCAGCAGAACAGGGTCGGGACCCTCCTTTACGCAGTATTTT. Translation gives CASRTGSGPSFTQYF.

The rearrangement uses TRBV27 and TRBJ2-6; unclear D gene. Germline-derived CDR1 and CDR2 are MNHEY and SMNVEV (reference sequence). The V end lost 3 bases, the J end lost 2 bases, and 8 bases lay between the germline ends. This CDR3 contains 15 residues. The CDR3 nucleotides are TGTGCCAGCAGTTTCCGGATGACTGGGGCCAACGTCCTGACTTTC. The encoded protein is CASSFRMTGANVLTF.

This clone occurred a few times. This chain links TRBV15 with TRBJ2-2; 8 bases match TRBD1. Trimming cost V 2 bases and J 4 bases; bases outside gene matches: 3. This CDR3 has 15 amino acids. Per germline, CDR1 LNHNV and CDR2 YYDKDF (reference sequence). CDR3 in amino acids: CATSRWTGSTGELFF. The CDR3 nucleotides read TGTGCCACCAGCAGATGGACAGGGTCCACCGGGGAGCTGTTTTTT.

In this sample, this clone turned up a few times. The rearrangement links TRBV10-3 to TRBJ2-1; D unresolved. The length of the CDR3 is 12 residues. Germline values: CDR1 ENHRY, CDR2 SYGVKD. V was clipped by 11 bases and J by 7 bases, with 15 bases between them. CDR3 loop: CASRDSTNEQFF. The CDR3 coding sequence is TGTGCCTCTCGAGACTCTACTAATGAGCAGTTCTTC.

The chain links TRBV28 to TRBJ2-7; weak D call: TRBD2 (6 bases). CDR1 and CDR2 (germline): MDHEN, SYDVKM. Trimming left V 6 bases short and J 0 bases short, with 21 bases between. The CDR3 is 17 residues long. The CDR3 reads CASSPHGGSTRSYEQYF. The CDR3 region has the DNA TGTGCCAGCAGCCCCCACGGAGGGTCCACCCGCTCCTACGAGCAGTACTTC.

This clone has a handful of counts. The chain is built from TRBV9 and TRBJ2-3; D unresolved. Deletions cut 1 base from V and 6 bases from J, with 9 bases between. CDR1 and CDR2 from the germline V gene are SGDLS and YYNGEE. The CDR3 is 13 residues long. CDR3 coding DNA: TGTGCCAGCAGCGTATCTTGGTCTGATACGCAGTATTTT. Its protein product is CASSVSWSDTQYF.

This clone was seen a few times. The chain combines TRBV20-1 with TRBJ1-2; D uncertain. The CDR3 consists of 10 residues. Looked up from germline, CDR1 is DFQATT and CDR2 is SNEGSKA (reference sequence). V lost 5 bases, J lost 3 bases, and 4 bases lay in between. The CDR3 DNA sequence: TGCAGTGCTTGGGACTATGGCTACACCTTC. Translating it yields CSAWDYGYTF.

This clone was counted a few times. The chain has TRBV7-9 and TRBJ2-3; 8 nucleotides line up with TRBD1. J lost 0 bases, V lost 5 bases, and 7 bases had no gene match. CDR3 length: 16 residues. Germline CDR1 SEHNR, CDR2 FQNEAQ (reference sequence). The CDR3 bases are TGTGCCAGCAGCACCGGACAGGGTCCTAGCACAGATACGCAGTATTTT. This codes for CASSTGQGPSTDTQYF.

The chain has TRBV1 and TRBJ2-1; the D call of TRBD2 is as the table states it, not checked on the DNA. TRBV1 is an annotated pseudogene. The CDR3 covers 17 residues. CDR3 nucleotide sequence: TGCACCAGCAGCCGTAACCCCGGGACTAGCGGGAGCAATGAGCAGTTCTTC. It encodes CTSSRNPGTSGSNEQFF.

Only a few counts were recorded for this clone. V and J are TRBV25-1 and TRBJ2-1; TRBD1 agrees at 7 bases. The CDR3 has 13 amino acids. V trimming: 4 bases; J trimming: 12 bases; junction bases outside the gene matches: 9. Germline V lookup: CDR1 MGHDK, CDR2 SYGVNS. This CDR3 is CASSATGLGAQFF. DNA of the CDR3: TGTGCCAGCAGTGCGACAGGGCTAGGTGCGCAGTTCTTC.

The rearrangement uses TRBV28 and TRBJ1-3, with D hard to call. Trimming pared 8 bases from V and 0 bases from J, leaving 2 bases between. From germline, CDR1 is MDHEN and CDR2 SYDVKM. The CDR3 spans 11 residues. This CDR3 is CASHSGNTIYF. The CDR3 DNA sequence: TGTGCCAGCCACTCTGGAAACACCATATATTTT.

CDR3 DNA: TGTGCCAGCAGTTACCGCGGGGCCCCAGATACGCAGTATTTT. It encodes CASSYRGAPDTQYF. The rearrangement uses TRBV6-5 and TRBJ2-3, with D tentatively TRBD2 (6 bases). CDR3 length: 14 residues. The germline CDR1 and CDR2 sequences are MNHEY and SVGAGI. Deletions cut 2 bases from V and 4 bases from J, with 10 bases between.

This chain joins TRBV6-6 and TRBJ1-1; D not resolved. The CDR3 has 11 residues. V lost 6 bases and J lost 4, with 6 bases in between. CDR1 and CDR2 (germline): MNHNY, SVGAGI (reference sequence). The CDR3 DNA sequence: TGTGCCAGCAGCTATAGCACTGAAGCTTTCTTT. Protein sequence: CASSYSTEAFF.

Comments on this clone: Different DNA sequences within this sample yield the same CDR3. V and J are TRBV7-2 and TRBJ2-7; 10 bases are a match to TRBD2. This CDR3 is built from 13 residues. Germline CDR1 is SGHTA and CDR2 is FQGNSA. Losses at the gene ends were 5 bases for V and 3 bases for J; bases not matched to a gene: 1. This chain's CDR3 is CASSRTSGYEQYF. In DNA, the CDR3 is TGTGCCAGCAGCCGGACTAGCGGCTACGAGCAGTACTTC.